This is a list of T cell receptor beta chains from one sample in a study of regulatory T cells in long-lasting Graves disease. TCRdb reanalysed the multiplex PCR reads using MiXCR and keeps one entry per CDR3 protein. This sample has fewer than 450,000 distinct CDR3 sequences, with around 20% found just once. The specimen was peripheral blood mononuclear cells (PBMCs), collected when the disease was refractory, from a patient treated with antithyroid drugs. All receptors derive from a female donor with Graves disease. The CDR3 runs from the conserved cysteine through the conserved F or W. Fields, in order: CDR3 DNA, CDR3 protein, clone size, D gene, V gene, J gene. The D gene is left open where the match is weak. Size values are once, few and many counts, or a class for expanded clones, and some rows have none.

CDR3 DNA: TGCAGTGCTATGGATCTATCGCGGTACGAGCAGTACTTC; CDR3 protein: CSAMDLSRYEQYF; clone size: NA; D gene: NA; V gene: TRBV20-1; J gene: TRBJ2-7
CDR3 DNA: TGTGCCAGCAGTTTTAACCCAACGGGACAGGGATCCTACGAGCAGTACTTC; CDR3 protein: CASSFNPTGQGSYEQYF; clone size: few; D gene: TRBD1; V gene: TRBV6-2/TRBV6-3; J gene: TRBJ2-7
CDR3 DNA: TGTGCCTGGAGTGGTCCGGGACAGAGCCTAGTTAGCAATCAGCCCCAGCATTTT; CDR3 protein: CAWSGPGQSLVSNQPQHF; clone size: NA; D gene: TRBD1; V gene: TRBV30; J gene: TRBJ1-5
CDR3 DNA: TGTGCCAGCTCACCGGATCCCCTTTGGGGCTACACCTTC; CDR3 protein: CASSPDPLWGYTF; clone size: few; D gene: NA; V gene: TRBV18; J gene: TRBJ1-2
CDR3 DNA: TGTGCCAGCAGTTCCTTCGGGGCCCCGGCGCAGTATTTT; CDR3 protein: CASSSFGAPAQYF; clone size: NA; D gene: NA; V gene: TRBV6-2/TRBV6-3; J gene: TRBJ2-3
CDR3 DNA: TGTGCCAGCAGTTTATCCGGGACAAGACAAAAGTACTTC; CDR3 protein: CASSLSGTRQKYF; clone size: few; D gene: NA; V gene: TRBV28; J gene: TRBJ2-4
CDR3 DNA: TGTGCCTGGAGTGTTACAGGGGATCAGCCCCAGCATTTT; CDR3 protein: CAWSVTGDQPQHF; clone size: few; D gene: TRBD1; V gene: TRBV30; J gene: TRBJ1-5
CDR3 DNA: TGTGCCAGCAGCCAAAGGCGGGAGTGGGAAGATACGCAGTATTTT; CDR3 protein: CASSQRREWEDTQYF; clone size: once; D gene: NA; V gene: TRBV3-2; J gene: TRBJ2-3
CDR3 DNA: TGTGCCAGCAGCCTCGGACGCTCCCTGCCCACTAATGAAAAACTGTTTTTT; CDR3 protein: CASSLGRSLPTNEKLFF; clone size: few; D gene: NA; V gene: TRBV7-3; J gene: TRBJ1-4
CDR3 DNA: TGTGCCAGCAATCTCGGGATGGGCACAGATACGCAGTATTTT; CDR3 protein: CASNLGMGTDTQYF; clone size: NA; D gene: NA; V gene: TRBV2; J gene: TRBJ2-3
CDR3 DNA: TGCGCCAGCAGCCAAGAAGGCGCGGGTGGAAACACCATATATTTT; CDR3 protein: CASSQEGAGGNTIYF; clone size: NA; D gene: NA; V gene: TRBV4-1; J gene: TRBJ1-3
CDR3 DNA: TGTGCCAGCAGCTCGACAGGGGGGTCCACCGGGGAGCTGTTTTTT; CDR3 protein: CASSSTGGSTGELFF; clone size: few; D gene: TRBD1; V gene: TRBV7-3; J gene: TRBJ2-2
CDR3 DNA: TGTGCCAGCAGTATTCTAGCGGGAGGTTTCTATGAGCAGTTCTTC; CDR3 protein: CASSILAGGFYEQFF; clone size: NA; D gene: TRBD2; V gene: TRBV12-3/TRBV12-4; J gene: TRBJ2-1
CDR3 DNA: TGTGCCAGCAGTTTAGCAACGCAGGGCAGTGAAAAACTGTTTTTT; CDR3 protein: CASSLATQGSEKLFF; clone size: many; D gene: NA; V gene: TRBV12-3/TRBV12-4; J gene: TRBJ1-4
CDR3 DNA: TGTGCCAGCAGTTTAACACTAGCGGGACTCACAGATACGCAGTATTTT; CDR3 protein: CASSLTLAGLTDTQYF; clone size: NA; D gene: TRBD2; V gene: TRBV28; J gene: TRBJ2-3
CDR3 DNA: TGCGCCAGCAGCTTTAACACAGGGGCGGGCACCGGGGAGCTGTTTTTT; CDR3 protein: CASSFNTGAGTGELFF; clone size: NA; D gene: TRBD1; V gene: TRBV5-1; J gene: TRBJ2-2
CDR3 DNA: TGTGCCAGCAGTTTACGAAGGTATGGCCTCTACGAGCAGTACTTC; CDR3 protein: CASSLRRYGLYEQYF; clone size: few; D gene: NA; V gene: TRBV28; J gene: TRBJ2-7
CDR3 DNA: TGTGCCAGCAGTTTAGGGAGCTCACCCCTCCACTTT; CDR3 protein: CASSLGSSPLHF; clone size: few; D gene: NA; V gene: TRBV27; J gene: TRBJ1-6
CDR3 DNA: TGTGCCAGCAGTTACAGACAGGGAAACACTGAAGCTTTCTTT; CDR3 protein: CASSYRQGNTEAFF; clone size: few; D gene: TRBD1; V gene: TRBV27; J gene: TRBJ1-1
CDR3 DNA: TGTGCCAGCAGTTATGGTAGCTCCTACAATGAGCAGTTCTTC; CDR3 protein: CASSYGSSYNEQFF; clone size: NA; D gene: NA; V gene: TRBV6-5; J gene: TRBJ2-1
CDR3 DNA: TGTGCCAGCAGCTTAACTAGCGGGACTTTACAAGAGACCCAGTACTTC; CDR3 protein: CASSLTSGTLQETQYF; clone size: NA; D gene: TRBD2; V gene: TRBV7-6; J gene: TRBJ2-5
CDR3 DNA: TGTGCCAGCACCTCGGACAGGGGAAACATTCAGTACTTC; CDR3 protein: CASTSDRGNIQYF; clone size: many; D gene: TRBD1; V gene: TRBV12-3/TRBV12-4; J gene: TRBJ2-4